The following is a T cell receptor (beta chain) sequence with its context. Its cognate antigen is unknown. The data were taken from a study of CD8 T cells in Susac syndrome. In the study overall: Among the Susac syndrome patients who underwent sequencing, more than 5 had clinically active disease, while fewer than ten of them were in remission.

Findings of the study overall: A relatively small number of individuals underwent TCR sequencing and HLA analysis.

Trimming cost V 1 base and J 5 bases; bases outside gene matches: 8. The CDR3 has 15 residues. Per germline, CDR1 SGHRS and CDR2 YFSETQ. Reverse transcription of roughly 0.45 to 1 ug RNA was carried out with random hexamers. Amplification of TCR beta CDR3 was carried out by immunoSEQ multiplex PCR, which covered 54 Vbeta and 13 Jbeta segments. From the immunoSEQ multiplex PCR reads, TCRdb called clonotypes with MiXCR, one entry per CDR3 protein. The repertoire consists of around 150,000 distinct CDR3 sequences, with approximately 95% occurring once and the leading ten covering 0.13% to 0.15%. Negative isolation yielded CD8+ and CD4+ T cells; FACS enriched TEMRA cells.

The specimen sequenced was CD4+ T cells from PBMCs. The TCR was taken from a human donor with Susac syndrome. The chain couples TRBV5-1 to TRBJ2-5, with 7 bases aligning to TRBD1. In nucleotides, the CDR3 is TGCGCCAGCAGCTTGACAGGGGCGTCATGGGAGACCCAGTACTTC. Encoded protein: CASSLTGASWETQYF.